This T cell receptor (beta chain) comes out of a study of blood T cell repertoires in COVID-19. Study information: Material from acute and convalescent COVID-19 was sourced from the United States, Italy and Spain. PBMCs, B-cell-depleted T cells, or T cells were the source of the cDNA or gDNA that made up the material.

Assay used: immunoSEQ multiplex PCR; TCRdb lists only in-frame clones, some missing. The table lists 95,000 to 110,000 clones, approximately 88% of them singletons. The sequencing sample was made of peripheral blood. The TCR sequence derives from a human donor in a cohort sampled during active COVID-19.

This chain's CDR3 is CASSPGPSTDTQYF. In nucleotides, the CDR3 is TGCGCCAGCAGCCCAGGGCCGAGCACAGATACGCAGTATTTT. V and J are TRBV4-1 and TRBJ2-3, with TRBD1 as a possible D gene (5 bases). The CDR3 is 14 amino acids. Germline CDR1 and CDR2: MGHRA and YSYEKL. V lost 4 bases and J 0 bases, leaving 8 bases between the germline ends.